This T cell receptor beta chain was captured in a study of cytomegalovirus exposure and HLA in healthy donors (dated by TCRdb to the late 2010s). As for the study more broadly: According to an earlier analysis of around 600 of the donors, about 179 million T cells yielded over 100 million unique TCR beta sequences and approximately 300 Gb of sequence data. An early release that covered several hundred HLA-typed donors contained about 300 gigabases of sequencing data and 70 million to 100 million unique TCR sequences. The genetic ancestry cluster associated with self-reported Caucasian donors included about 84% of the approximately 400 genotyped donors. The aim of the study was to test whether cataloging public T cell receptors could identify signatures of past pathogen exposure. Using immunosequencing, the study profiled T cell repertoires from about 610 subjects and related those repertoires to cytomegalovirus serostatus. A separate validation cohort of approximately 130 different subjects was used in addition to the approximately 700-subject first cohort. The study combined high-throughput TCR immunosequencing, statistical association of individual TCRs with disease status, and machine learning to predict cytomegalovirus infection status. In a later analysis, previously published TCR beta repertoires from 500 to 750 donors were re-analyzed and high-resolution HLA genotyping was added so that TCR occurrence patterns could be studied. The later analysis used no new phenotypic data to find candidate immune exposures, relying instead on TCR beta sequences and their occurrence across donors. In an earlier analysis of a few hundred of the donors, high-throughput TCR beta sequencing was used to judge whether each TCR beta V gene segment behaved as functional or pseudogenic. Donor age, sex, ethnicity and CMV serostatus were collected together with the repertoire data. A later genetic analysis used genome-wide SNP genotypes for about 55% of the 666 donors, treating that subset as a discovery cohort. All discovery cohort repertoires had been generated using a single sequencing platform. Class I and class II HLA loci were covered by the typing at four-digit resolution. The number of donors typed differed by locus, with about 629-630 for A, B, C, DRB1 and DQB1, around 520 for DQA1, some 570 for DPA1, and about 450 for DPB1. Four or five DR-DQ haplotypes were handled as single units for association and clustering because linkage in the cohort was strong. Among 300 to 450 genotyped donors of the cohort, an average of about 240,000 unique TCR beta nucleotide sequences were sequenced per donor, around a sixth of them non-productive.

The cohort comprised 670 or so healthy bone marrow donors. All cohort members were sampled while nominally healthy, although unrecorded immune exposures were likely present. The donor tested CMV seronegative and was one of the 352 seronegative cohort members. Each donor provided a peripheral blood sample, and peripheral blood mononuclear cells were used for TCR beta sequencing. The Qiagen DNeasy Blood Extraction Kit was used to extract genomic DNA from the blood cell samples. Details on this clone: No antigen is known for it. No base-level quality is on record; no much larger clone is a single base apart.

Libraries were prepared through the immunoSEQ multiplex PCR assay. A mixture of 60 forward primers for TCR Vbeta segments and 13 reverse primers for TCR Jbeta segments was used in the multiplex PCR. Amplification of the CDR3 region of rearranged TCR beta genes was performed with a multiplex PCR assay on genomic DNA. On the Illumina HiSeq System, the amplified TCR beta libraries were sequenced as 87-base-pair reads. As for the authors' bioinformatics: Across the 700 or so repertoires, a later analysis counted tens of millions of unique TCR beta chains, around 11 million of which were shared by at least two donors. To remove PCR and sequencing errors, raw reads were error-corrected and collapsed into unique sequences using a nearest-neighbor algorithm that merged closely related sequences. Alignment of CDR3 sequences to IMGT reference sequences was used to assign V, D and J gene segments. Each retained sequence needed at least a six-nucleotide match to both a V gene segment and a J gene segment. A rearrangement counted as productive if the CDR3 had no stop codons and remained in frame with V and J, and every other rearrangement counted as non-productive. Following IMGT convention, CDR3 was defined as the stretch from the second conserved V-encoded cysteine to the conserved J-encoded phenylalanine. In an earlier analysis of more than 550 of the donors, sequences lacking an unambiguous match to a single V gene segment were excluded. An earlier analysis of roughly 590 of the donors called V segments functional above 56.7% productive rearrangements and segregating when the between-donor standard deviation exceeded 5%. A statistical classification framework was built for diagnosing cytomegalovirus status from the catalog of TCR beta chain sequences. V and J gene assignment, in a later analysis, came from comparing TCR nucleotide sequences with IMGT/GENE-DB human TR gene sequences. The TCRdist pipeline was used in a later analysis to assign CDR3 sequences and most-parsimonious VDJ recombination scenarios. In a later analysis, every TCR beta chain was defined by the combination of its CDR3 amino acid sequence and its V-gene family, and reads without a unique V-gene family were dropped. As a way to deal with suspected cross-contamination and a sequencing artifact, a later analysis dropped over 550 nucleotide sequences that were highly shared and had low generation probability. A later analysis calculated a clonal expansion index for each public chain from normalized within-repertoire ranks of inferred template counts. In a later analysis, generation probabilities were computed with a VDJ recombination model fitted to out-of-frame rearrangements, and the resulting probabilities were checked against IGoR. In a later analysis, TCR-TCR, TCR-HLA and TCR-CMV co-occurrence was scored with hypergeometric tests, and a repertoire-size bias correction was applied to TCR pairs. To estimate false discovery rates, a later analysis permuted the HLA or CMV assignments 20 times. A later analysis grouped co-occurring TCRs with DBSCAN, adding TCRdist sequence similarity when clustering within HLA-allele-positive subsets. For co-occurrence clustering, repertoires with fewer than 30,000 or more than 120,000 public chains were excluded, along with four to six repertoires with anomalous nucleotide sharing. As stored in TCRdb, this immuneACCESS dataset retains in-frame rearrangements with V and J assigned. A fraction of the clones does not appear; measured against another copy, unresolved V genes explain less than half of the discrepancy, and the remainder lacks a known reason. From that table come the V and J calls and clone size; the DNA was used to work out D and trimming. The sample table records some 130,000 clones; 80% of these occur just once. The top ten hold roughly 2.4% of the sample.

What the authors observed across the whole study: The presence/absence analyses assumed that sequencing depth was roughly uniform across donors, and that assumption may not be true. A later genetic analysis associated a missense DCLRE1C variant with V-gene and J-gene trimming of TCR beta chains, and an independent cohort replicated the association. A later analysis found that most CMV-associated TCR beta chains appeared HLA-restricted, with HLA associations seemingly driven largely by CMV exposure. Most TCR sequences were observed very rarely across donors, whereas some public TCRs were present in many individuals. Strong co-occurrence of HLA alleles, especially DR and DQ, made assigning TCR associations to individual alleles difficult. Because the 87-base-pair reads could not distinguish some IMGT-functional V segments, including TRBV6-2 and TRBV6-3, those segments were excluded. According to a later genetic analysis, donors in an Asian-associated ancestry cluster had fewer N-insertions in productive TCRs than the roughly 700-donor mean. A cluster of highly shared sequence variants was judged likely to represent a technical artifact of the sequencing pipeline. In a later analysis, HLA-associated TCR beta chains were found to be more clonally expanded and to have lower generation probabilities than equally common non-associated chains. HLA typing was unavailable for some donors at each locus, so association tests used only the typed subset. The classifier was reported to diagnose cytomegalovirus status with high specificity and sensitivity in both the original cohort and the validation cohort. Broadly in line with IMGT annotations, most TCR beta V segments showed up in productive rearrangements about 90% or about 30% of the time in an earlier analysis of some 590 of the donors. A later analysis found that TCR association rates varied across HLA loci, with DRB1 alleles showing the most associated TCRs and HLA-C alleles the fewest. The earlier analysis of 450 to 700 of the donors excluded approximately 17 rarely observed V segments, including chromosome 9 orphons, because counts were too low. According to a later analysis, parvovirus B19, influenza, CMV and Epstein-Barr virus appeared linked to several top co-occurrence clusters. The authors suggested that the approach could potentially be generalized to other disease states and immunological phenotypes. A later analysis associated about 17,000 TCR beta sequences with specific HLA alleles at a false discovery rate of 0.05. This cohort had only TCR beta chains sequenced, and the lack of alpha or paired-chain data limited which features could be detected. A further reported finding was that TCR beta sequences accurately predicted the HLA-A and HLA-B alleles for most subjects in the first cohort. Linkage disequilibrium might explain the correlated functional status among segregating V segments, but an unknown experimental factor could not be ruled out. In the study, about 150 TCR beta chains were listed as associated with cytomegalovirus. CMV serostatus was the only immune exposure information available for the cohort. Three of the identified cytomegalovirus-associated TCR beta chains were confirmed in vitro to be specific for cytomegalovirus antigens.

Germline trimming: 2 bases from V, 5 bases from J; junction bases outside gene matches: 3. Looking up the germline V gene yields CDR1 ENHRY and CDR2 SYGVKD. The CDR3 holds 14 amino acids from the cysteine to the phenylalanine. Of all the DNA, just the CDR3 is kept, 42 bases in frame from base 1. Rearrangement joined TRBV10-3 to TRBJ2-1, and 7 junctional nucleotides match TRBD1. Sequencing was done on a sample of PBMCs. The receptor was isolated from a man between 25 and 39 years old in good health and CMV-seronegative. The nucleotides are TGTGCCATCAGTGAGCCCGGGACAGACAATGAGCAGTTCTTC. This is translated as CAISEPGTDNEQFF.